Presented here are 8 T cell receptor beta chains from one specimen sequenced in a study of blood T cells in healthy people across ages. A second PCR of 7 to 11 cycles used a sample-barcoded 5' primer and a J-beta primer mix. TCRdb re-called the 5' RACE reads with MiXCR, one entry per CDR3 protein. The table lists around 1,000,000 distinct CDR3 sequences, approximately 26% of them singletons. These data were likewise used in another study, on T cells of mothers and their children.

The specimen sequenced was blood. These receptors were obtained from a girl aged 2 to 10 in good health.

This clonotype was detected only a few times. The rearrangement uses TRBV20-1 and TRBJ2-5; possibly TRBD1 for D (5 bases). CDR3 length: 14 amino acids. Germline assignment: CDR1 DFQATT and CDR2 SNEGSKA (reference sequence). V shed 3 bases and J shed 5 bases, with 16 bases lying between them. This chain's CDR3 is CSASPRVFRETQYF. The CDR3 DNA reads TGCAGTGCTAGTCCCAGGGTGTTTCGGGAGACCCAGTACTTC.

This clonotype was counted between two and nine times. V usage is TRBV20-1 and J usage is TRBJ2-1; possibly TRBD1 or TRBD2 for D (5 bases each). The V gene's germline CDR1 is DFQATT and CDR2 SNEGSKA (reference sequence). The CDR3 length is 15 residues. Trimming stripped 0 bases from V and 10 bases from J, with 19 bases between. CDR3: CSARDGSLVGDEQFF. CDR3 DNA sequence: TGCAGTGCTAGAGATGGCTCCCTAGTGGGGGACGAGCAGTTCTTC.

The CDR3 DNA sequence: TGTGCCAGCAGGCCAGGGGTGGGCACTGAAGCTTTCTTT. Residues: CASRPGVGTEAFF. The chain recombines TRBV12-3 or TRBV12-4 with TRBJ1-1, with D possibly matching TRBD1 (6 bases). This CDR3 comprises 13 residues. With 6 bases removed from V and 4 bases from J, the gap between germline ends came to 12 bases.

The table lists this clonotype with a few counts. The chain joins TRBV6-6 to TRBJ1-1, with D perhaps TRBD1 (5 bases). Germline CDR1 MNHNY, CDR2 SVGAGI (reference sequence). This CDR3 region has 14 residues. Trimming shortened V by 6 bases and J by 7 bases, and 18 bases separated the two germline ends. CDR3 protein: CASRYGGSGNEAFF. CDR3 nucleotides: TGTGCCAGCAGGTACGGGGGATCAGGAAATGAAGCTTTCTTT.

The V and J genes are TRBV7-9 and TRBJ1-1, with D hard to call. Trimming pared 1 base from V and 1 base from J, leaving 7 bases between. Per the germline V gene, CDR1 is SEHNR and CDR2 is FQNEAQ (reference sequence). The CDR3 has 14 amino acids. In nucleotides, the CDR3 is TGTGCCAGCAGCTTAGACGCGGAGAACACTGAAGCTTTCTTT. It codes for CASSLDAENTEAFF.

The genes are TRBV4-1 and TRBJ1-2, with D hard to call. The germline gives CDR1 MGHRA, CDR2 YSYEKL. Deletions cut 0 bases from V and 0 bases from J, with 8 bases between. The CDR3 is made up of 15 amino acids. CDR3 coding DNA: TGCGCCAGCAGCCAAGATCCCCTAGCTAACTATGGCTACACCTTC. This translates into CASSQDPLANYGYTF.

The sample holds a few counts of this clonotype. This chain connects TRBV4-1 to TRBJ1-4; 9 nucleotides agree with TRBD1. V lost 4 bases, J lost 4 bases, and 7 bases stayed unmatched. This CDR3 is 16 amino acids long. Germline assignment: CDR1 MGHRA and CDR2 YSYEKL. The CDR3 coding sequence is TGCGCCAGCAGCCCCCGACAGGGGGGTTTTAATGAAAAACTGTTTTTT. Protein product: CASSPRQGGFNEKLFF.

This clonotype has only a few counts. The CDR3 region has the DNA TGTGCCAGCAGTACAATTAGCGGGGGGCGGGAGACCCAGTACTTC. It specifies CASSTISGGRETQYF. This chain connects TRBV7-2 to TRBJ2-5, with 10 bases identical to TRBD2. This CDR3 spans 15 amino acids. Trimming removed 6 bases from V and 5 bases from J; junction bases left unmatched: 9. Germline values: CDR1 SGHTA, CDR2 FQGNSA.